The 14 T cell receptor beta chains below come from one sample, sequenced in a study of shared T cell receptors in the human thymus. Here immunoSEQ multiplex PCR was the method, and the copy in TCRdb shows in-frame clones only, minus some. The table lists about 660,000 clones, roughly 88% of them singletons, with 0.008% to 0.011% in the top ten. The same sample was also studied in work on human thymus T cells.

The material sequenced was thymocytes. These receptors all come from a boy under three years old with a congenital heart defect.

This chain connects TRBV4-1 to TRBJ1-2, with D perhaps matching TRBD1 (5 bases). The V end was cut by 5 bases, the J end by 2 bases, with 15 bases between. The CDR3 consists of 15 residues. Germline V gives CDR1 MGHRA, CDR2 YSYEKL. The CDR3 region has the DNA TGCGCCAGCAGCTCACGACAGAGGAGAAACTATGGCTACACCTTC. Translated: CASSSRQRRNYGYTF.

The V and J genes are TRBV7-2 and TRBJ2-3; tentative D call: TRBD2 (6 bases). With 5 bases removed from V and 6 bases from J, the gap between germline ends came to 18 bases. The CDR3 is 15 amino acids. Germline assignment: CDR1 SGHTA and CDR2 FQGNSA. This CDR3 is CASSRTIGGEDTQYF. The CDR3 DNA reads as TGTGCCAGCAGCCGGACCATCGGAGGGGAGGATACGCAGTATTTT.

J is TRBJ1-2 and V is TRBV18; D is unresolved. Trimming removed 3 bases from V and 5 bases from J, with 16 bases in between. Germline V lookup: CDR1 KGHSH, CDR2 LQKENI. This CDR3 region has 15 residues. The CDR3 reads CASSPSPGNLYGYTF. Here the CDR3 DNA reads TGTGCCAGCTCACCCTCACCCGGGAACCTTTATGGCTACACCTTC.

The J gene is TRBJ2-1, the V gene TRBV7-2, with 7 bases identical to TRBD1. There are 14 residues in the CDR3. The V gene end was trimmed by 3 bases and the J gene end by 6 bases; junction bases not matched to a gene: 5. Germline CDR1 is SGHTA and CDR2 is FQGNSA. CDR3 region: CASSLQGQINEQFF. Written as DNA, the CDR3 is TGTGCCAGCAGCTTGCAGGGACAGATCAATGAGCAGTTCTTC.

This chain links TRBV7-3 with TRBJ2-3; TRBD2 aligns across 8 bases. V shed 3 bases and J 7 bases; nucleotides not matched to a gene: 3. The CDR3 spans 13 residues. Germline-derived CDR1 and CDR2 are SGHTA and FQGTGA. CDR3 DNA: TGTGCCAGCAGCTTTACTAGCGGCAATACGCAGTATTTT. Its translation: CASSFTSGNTQYF.

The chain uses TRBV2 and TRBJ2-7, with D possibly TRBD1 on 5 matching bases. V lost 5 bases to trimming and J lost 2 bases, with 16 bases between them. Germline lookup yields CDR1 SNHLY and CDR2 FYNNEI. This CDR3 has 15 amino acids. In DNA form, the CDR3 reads TGTGCCAGCAGTCCGAGGACAACGAGCGCCTACGAGCAGTACTTC. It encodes CASSPRTTSAYEQYF.

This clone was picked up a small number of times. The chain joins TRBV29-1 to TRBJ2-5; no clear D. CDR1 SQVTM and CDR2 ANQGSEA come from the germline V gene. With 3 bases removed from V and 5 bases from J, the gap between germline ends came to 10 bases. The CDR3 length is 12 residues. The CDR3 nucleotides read TGCAGCGTTGATCCTAGTGGGGAGACCCAGTACTTC. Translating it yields CSVDPSGETQYF.

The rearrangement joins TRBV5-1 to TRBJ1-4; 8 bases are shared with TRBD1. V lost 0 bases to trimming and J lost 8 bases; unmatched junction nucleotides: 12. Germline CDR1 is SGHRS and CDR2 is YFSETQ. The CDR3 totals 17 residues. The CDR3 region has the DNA TGCGCCAGCAGCTTGGCCGGACCCAGGGGGCTCGGGGAAAAACTGTTTTTT. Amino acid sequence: CASSLAGPRGLGEKLFF.

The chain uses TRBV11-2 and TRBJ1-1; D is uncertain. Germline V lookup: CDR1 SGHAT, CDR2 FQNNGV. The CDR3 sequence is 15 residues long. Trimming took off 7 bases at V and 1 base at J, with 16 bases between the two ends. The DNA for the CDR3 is TGTGCCAGCACGCGGATCCCGGATGCGAACACTGAAGCTTTCTTT. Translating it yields CASTRIPDANTEAFF. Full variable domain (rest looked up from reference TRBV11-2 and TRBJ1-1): EAGVAQSPRYKIIEKRQSVAFWCNPISGHATLYWYQQILGQGPKLLIQFQNNGVVDDSQLPKDRFSAERLKGVDSTLKIQPAKLEDSAVYLCASTRIPDANTEAFFGQGTRLTVV.

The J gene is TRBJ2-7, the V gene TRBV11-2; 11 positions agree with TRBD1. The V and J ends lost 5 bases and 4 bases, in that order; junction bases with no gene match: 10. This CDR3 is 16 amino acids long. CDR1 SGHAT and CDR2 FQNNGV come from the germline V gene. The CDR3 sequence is CASSGGPDRGRYEQYF. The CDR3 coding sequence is TGTGCCAGCAGCGGGGGCCCGGACAGGGGGCGGTACGAGCAGTACTTC.

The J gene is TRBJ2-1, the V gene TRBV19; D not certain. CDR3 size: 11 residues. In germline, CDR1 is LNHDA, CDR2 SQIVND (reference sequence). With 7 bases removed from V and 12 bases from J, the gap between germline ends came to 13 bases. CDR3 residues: CASIRHGRQFF. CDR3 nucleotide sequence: TGTGCCAGTATTAGACATGGCCGGCAGTTCTTC.

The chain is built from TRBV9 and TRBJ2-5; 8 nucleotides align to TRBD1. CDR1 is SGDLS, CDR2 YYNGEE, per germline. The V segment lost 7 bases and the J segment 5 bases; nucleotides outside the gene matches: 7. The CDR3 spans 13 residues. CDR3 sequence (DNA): TGTGCCAGCGGCCAGGGGGCTTGTGAGACCCAGTACTTC. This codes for CASGQGACETQYF.

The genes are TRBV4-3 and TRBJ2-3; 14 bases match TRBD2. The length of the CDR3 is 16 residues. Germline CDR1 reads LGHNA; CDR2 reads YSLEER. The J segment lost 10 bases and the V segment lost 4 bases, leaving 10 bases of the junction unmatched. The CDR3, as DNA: TGCGCCAGCAGCCCCGGGACTAGCGGGAGTTGGAGTGCGCAGTATTTT. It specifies CASSPGTSGSWSAQYF.

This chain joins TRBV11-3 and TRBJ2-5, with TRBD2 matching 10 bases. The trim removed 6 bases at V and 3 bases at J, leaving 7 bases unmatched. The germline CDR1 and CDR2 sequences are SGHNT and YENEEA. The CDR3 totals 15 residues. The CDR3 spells CASRNSGRAKETQYF. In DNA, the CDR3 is TGTGCCAGCAGAAACAGCGGGAGGGCCAAAGAGACCCAGTACTTC.